The rows below give T cell receptor beta chains drawn from one sample of a study of blood T cell repertoires in COVID-19. Generated by immunoSEQ multiplex PCR, the TCRdb table keeps only in-frame clones and is missing some. The data hold around 140,000 clones, with 65% to 85% observed a single time. The material sequenced was peripheral blood. The source is a man aged 25 to 40 with COVID-19, enrolled during active disease. The CDR3 runs from the conserved cysteine through the conserved F or W. D genes are given only for firm matches. Clone sizes are given selectively: once, few, many, or a class where the clone is expanded.

CDR3 length,D gene,clone size,V gene,J gene,CDR3 DNA,CDR3 protein
14,.,.,TRBV30,TRBJ1-6,TGTGCCTGGAGTTCGCTGGGGGGGAGTTCACCCCTCCACTTT,CAWSSLGGSSPLHF
14,.,few,TRBV29-1,TRBJ2-1,TGCAGCGCCTCTACTAGCTGGATCTACAATGAGCAGTTCTTC,CSASTSWIYNEQFF
14,.,.,TRBV6-1,TRBJ1-1,TGTGCCAGCAGTGAAAGTCCCCAGGTAATTGAAGCTTTCTTT,CASSESPQVIEAFF
15,.,.,TRBV28,TRBJ1-6,TGTGCCAGCATTCGGACAGAGGGCTATAATTCACCCCTCCACTTT,CASIRTEGYNSPLHF
15,TRBD2,.,TRBV7-2,TRBJ2-7,TGTGCCAGCAGCCTCACGGGAGGATTAAAGGGCGAGCAGTACTTC,CASSLTGGLKGEQYF
17,.,.,TRBV4-1,TRBJ1-1,TGCGCCAGCAGTCGCATGGTACCGACAGCCATGAACACTGAAGCTTTCTTT,CASSRMVPTAMNTEAFF
14,TRBD2,.,TRBV27,TRBJ2-7,TGTGCCAGCAAAGGACTAGCGGGAGGGCTGGGGCAGTACTTC,CASKGLAGGLGQYF
15,TRBD1,.,TRBV7-2,TRBJ1-5,TGTGCCAGCAGCTTAGTAGGGACAGGGCTACAGCCCCAGCATTTT,CASSLVGTGLQPQHF
13,.,once,TRBV29-1,TRBJ1-1,TGCAGCGTTGGACAGGTTGTGAACACTGAAGCTTTCTTT,CSVGQVVNTEAFF
17,TRBD2,.,TRBV5-4,TRBJ2-1,TGTGCCAGCAGCCCCGGTTCGGGACTAGCGGGAGTTGCTGAGCAGTTCTTC,CASSPGSGLAGVAEQFF
17,TRBD1,.,TRBV7-2,TRBJ1-3,TGTGCCAGCAGCTTCCCCCGACAGGGTAATACTGGAAACACCATATATTTT,CASSFPRQGNTGNTIYF
16,TRBD2,.,TRBV19,TRBJ2-1,TGTGCCAGTAGAAATGCCGGGACTAGCGGGAGAAATGAGCAGTTCTTC,CASRNAGTSGRNEQFF
18,TRBD2,.,TRBV6-1,TRBJ2-6,TGTGCCAGCAGTGTAAGGAGAGCGGGAGAGTCTGGGGCCAACGTCCTGACTTTC,CASSVRRAGESGANVLTF
16,TRBD1,.,TRBV23-1,TRBJ2-1,TGCGCCAGCAGTCAATTGAAGGGGGCTAGGTACAATGAGCAGTTCTTC,CASSQLKGARYNEQFF
15,.,.,TRBV6-6,TRBJ1-1,TGTGCCATAAAGCGGGGAGAGGCTTTGTACACTGAAGCTTTCTTT,CAIKRGEALYTEAFF
14,.,.,TRBV6-5,TRBJ2-1,TGTGCCAGCAGTTACTCGTCCACACACAATGAGCAGTTCTTC,CASSYSSTHNEQFF
14,TRBD2,.,TRBV28,TRBJ2-1,TGTGCCAGCAGCACCGGGGGGGGGAGGAATGAGCAGTTCTTC,CASSTGGGRNEQFF
17,TRBD1,.,TRBV30,TRBJ1-1,TGTGCCTGGAGGGCGAGGGGACAGGGGTCCTCGAACACTGAAGCTTTCTTT,CAWRARGQGSSNTEAFF
13,.,.,TRBV5-8,TRBJ1-1,TGTGCCAGCAGCTTGAGGGGAAACTCGGGAGCTTTCTTT,CASSLRGNSGAFF
12,.,.,TRBV5-5,TRBJ1-1,TGTGCCAGCAGGATATCCGGGTTTGAGGCTTTCTTT,CASRISGFEAFF
15,.,once,TRBV30,TRBJ1-3,TGTGCCTGGAGTAGGGACTTCGGCCCTGGAAACACCATATATTTT,CAWSRDFGPGNTIYF
12,.,once,TRBV27,TRBJ2-5,TGTGCCAGCAGCGGTACTCAAGAGACCCAGTACTTC,CASSGTQETQYF
15,.,.,TRBV7-2,TRBJ2-7,TGTGCCAGCAGCTTAGATCTTTCCAGGGGCTACGAGCAGTACTTC,CASSLDLSRGYEQYF
11,TRBD1,.,TRBV30,TRBJ2-7,TGTGCCTGGGGACAGGGCTACGAGCAGTACTTC,CAWGQGYEQYF
15,TRBD1,.,TRBV28,TRBJ2-2,TGTGCCAGCAGTTTAGGGGGACAGAAAGCCGGGGAGCTGTTTTTT,CASSLGGQKAGELFF
13,TRBD1,.,TRBV27,TRBJ2-7,TGTGCCATCAGCGGGACAGGGTTCTACGAGCAGTACTTC,CAISGTGFYEQYF
16,.,.,TRBV7-2,TRBJ2-1,TGTGCCAGCAGCTCCCAACGACTAGGTGGGATCAATGAGCAGTTCTTC,CASSSQRLGGINEQFF
15,.,.,TRBV7-9,TRBJ1-1,TGTGCCAGCAGCTTAGTTCCGGGGATGAACACTGAAGCTTTCTTT,CASSLVPGMNTEAFF
14,TRBD1,.,TRBV18,TRBJ2-7,TGTGCCAGCTCATTCAGGACAGGCGTCTACGAGCAGTACTTC,CASSFRTGVYEQYF
13,.,once,TRBV7-6,TRBJ2-4,TGTGCCAGCAGTTCCGACAGACAAAACATTCAGTACTTC,CASSSDRQNIQYF
17,TRBD2,.,TRBV7-9,TRBJ2-3,TGTGCCAGCAGCTCCCCCGGTGACGGGGGGACCACAGATACGCAGTATTTT,CASSSPGDGGTTDTQYF
12,.,.,TRBV28,TRBJ1-5,TGTGCCAGCATTGAACGGGATCAGCCCCAGCATTTT,CASIERDQPQHF
15,TRBD2,.,TRBV24-1,TRBJ2-3,TGTGCCACCAGTGACCGAAGCGGGGGCACAGATACGCAGTATTTT,CATSDRSGGTDTQYF
13,TRBD1,.,TRBV4-1,TRBJ1-2,TGCGCCAGCAGCCCCCGGACAGGCTATGGCTACACCTTC,CASSPRTGYGYTF
15,TRBD1,.,TRBV28,TRBJ2-3,TGTGCCAGCTTAACAGACAGGGGGGCGACAGATACGCAGTATTTT,CASLTDRGATDTQYF
13,.,.,TRBV19,TRBJ1-1,TGTGCCAGTAGTATTCGGTTGTGGACTGAAGCTTTCTTT,CASSIRLWTEAFF
17,TRBD2,.,TRBV7-9,TRBJ2-1,TGTGCCAGCAGCCCTGGGACTAGCCAAGGCCGATACAATGAGCAGTTCTTC,CASSPGTSQGRYNEQFF
14,TRBD1,.,TRBV29-1,TRBJ2-3,TGCAGCGTGGGGTTGACAGGGGTGACAGATACGCAGTATTTT,CSVGLTGVTDTQYF
18,.,once,TRBV28,TRBJ1-5,TGTGCCAGCAGTTCCCCCGGGGAGGGTGTATGGAGCAATCAGCCCCAGCATTTT,CASSSPGEGVWSNQPQHF
15,TRBD1,once,TRBV7-2,TRBJ2-7,TGTGCCAGCAGCCCAACCGGGGACAGACTCCCCGAGCAGTACTTC,CASSPTGDRLPEQYF
15,TRBD2,.,TRBV19,TRBJ2-7,TGTGCCAGTAGGGCGGGGCTAGCGGATACCTACGAGCAGTACTTC,CASRAGLADTYEQYF
15,TRBD2,.,TRBV5-4,TRBJ2-7,TGTGCCAGCACCGGGGGGGGTAGCGGCTCCTACGAGCAGTACTTC,CASTGGGSGSYEQYF
17,TRBD2,.,TRBV4-1,TRBJ2-5,TGCGCCAGCAGCCTCGAGACGGGACTAGCGGAGCAAGAGACCCAGTACTTC,CASSLETGLAEQETQYF